Included here is one T cell receptor (beta chain) sequence, with context. The data originate from a study of blood T cell repertoires in COVID-19. With 1 base removed from V and 0 bases from J, the gap between germline ends came to 16 bases. This CDR3 has 18 amino acids. Per the germline V gene, CDR1 is MNHNS and CDR2 is SASEGT. Libraries were prepared by immunoSEQ multiplex PCR; TCRdb keeps only in-frame clonotypes and omits some of them. The repertoire holds roughly 190,000 clones, with about four fifths as singletons. The rearrangement uses TRBV6-1 and TRBJ1-5; D is possibly TRBD1 (6 bases). The source is a man aged 35 to 55 who had recovered from COVID-19. The sample consisted of PBMCs or T cells enriched from blood (not recorded which). DNA for the CDR3: TGTGCCAGCAGTGAAGAGTTACAGGGCCTTTATAGCAATCAGCCCCAGCATTTT. Protein product: CASSEELQGLYSNQPQHF.